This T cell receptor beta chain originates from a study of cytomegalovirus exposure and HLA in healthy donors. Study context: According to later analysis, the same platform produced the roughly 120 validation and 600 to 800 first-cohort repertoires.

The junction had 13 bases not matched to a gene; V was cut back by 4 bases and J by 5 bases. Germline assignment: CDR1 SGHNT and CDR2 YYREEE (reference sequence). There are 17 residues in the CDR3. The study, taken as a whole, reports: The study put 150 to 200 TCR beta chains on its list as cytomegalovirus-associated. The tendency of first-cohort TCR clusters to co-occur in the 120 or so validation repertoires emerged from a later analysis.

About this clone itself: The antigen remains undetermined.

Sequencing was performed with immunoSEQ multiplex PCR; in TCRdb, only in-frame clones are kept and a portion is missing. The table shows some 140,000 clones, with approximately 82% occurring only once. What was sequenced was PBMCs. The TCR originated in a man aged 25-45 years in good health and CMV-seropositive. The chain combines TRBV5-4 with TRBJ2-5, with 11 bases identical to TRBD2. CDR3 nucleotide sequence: TGTGCCAGCAGCCTAGCTAGCGGGGGGTTCGGTAGGGAGACCCAGTACTTC. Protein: CASSLASGGFGRETQYF.